The 26 T cell receptor beta chains listed next were all sequenced from one sample in a study of CD8 T cells in ankylosing spondylitis. TCRdb used MiXCR to reprocess the 5' RACE reads, holding one entry per CDR3 protein. The data show around 39,000 distinct CDR3 sequences, 9.5% to 12% seen once. Sequenced: synovial fluid, either unsorted or a sorted T cell fraction (not recorded which). The receptors shown here come from a male donor with ankylosing spondylitis.

In the case of this clonotype: Just one base apart from a much larger clone, this may be a read error. The chain combines TRBV6-1 with TRBJ2-3, with 9 nucleotides matching TRBD2. This CDR3 has 15 amino acids. Germline lookup yields CDR1 MNHNS and CDR2 SASEGT. V was clipped by 6 bases and J by 4 bases; unmatched bases: 8. CDR3 bases: TGTGCCAGCAGCGATAGCGGGGGCCCCCCAGATACGCAGTATTTT. This encodes CASSDSGGPPDTQYF.

This clonotype has just a few counts. The V and J genes are TRBV28 and TRBJ2-3, with a tentative D call TRBD2 (7 bases). CDR3 length: 13 amino acids. Germline V gives CDR1 MDHEN, CDR2 SYDVKM. The V end was cut by 7 bases, the J end by 4 bases, with 12 bases between. CDR3 in amino acids: CASTSGGADTQYF. CDR3 nucleotides: TGTGCCAGCACCTCGGGGGGCGCAGATACGCAGTATTTT.

The chain recombines TRBV2 with TRBJ2-3, with D tentatively TRBD2 (5 bases). Trimming removed 5 bases from V and 6 bases from J, with 12 bases in between. The CDR3 totals 13 residues. The germline V gene encodes CDR1 SNHLY and CDR2 FYNNEI. The DNA of the CDR3 is TGTGCCAGCAGTCTTCATCAGCGGGATACGCAGTATTTT. Its translation: CASSLHQRDTQYF.

This clonotype was picked up a small number of times. V usage is TRBV27 and J usage is TRBJ2-1; 10 positions agree with TRBD2. This CDR3 is 15 amino acids long. After removal of 3 bases from V and 5 bases from J, the junction contained 4 bases not matched to a gene. Per the germline V gene, CDR1 is MNHEY and CDR2 is SMNVEV (reference sequence). The CDR3 spells CASSFVLAGHNEQFF. The CDR3 DNA reads as TGTGCCAGCAGTTTTGTACTAGCGGGACACAATGAGCAGTTCTTC.

The table lists this clonotype with many counts. J is TRBJ2-7 and V is TRBV4-3; tentative D call: TRBD2 (5 bases). V gave up 1 base and J gave up 4 bases, with 8 bases separating them. This CDR3 region has 13 residues. Germline V gene data show CDR1 as LGHNA and CDR2 as YSLEER. The CDR3: CASSQVPGYEQYF. Written as DNA, the CDR3 is TGCGCCAGCAGCCAAGTTCCGGGGTACGAGCAGTACTTC.

This clonotype showed up many times. The CDR3 region has the DNA TGTGCCAGCAGTTTATTCAGCAATAGCAATCAGCCCCAGCATTTT. It translates to CASSLFSNSNQPQHF. The V gene is TRBV27, the J gene TRBJ1-5; no firm D call. V was shortened by 1 base and J by 0 bases, with 7 bases between the two germline ends. Germline V gene lookup returns CDR1 MNHEY and CDR2 SMNVEV (reference sequence). The length of the CDR3 is 15 residues.

There are many counts of this clonotype. The V and J genes are TRBV28 and TRBJ2-7; 7 bases map to TRBD2. Unmatched junction bases numbered 10, after V lost 8 bases and J lost 3 bases. Germline V gives CDR1 MDHEN, CDR2 SYDVKM. CDR3 length: 14 residues. The CDR3 coding sequence is TGTGCCAGCGCTCGCGGGAGATCATTCTACGAGCAGTACTTC. Residues: CASARGRSFYEQYF.

In its sample, this clonotype was seen many times. The CDR3, as DNA: TGTGCCAGCAGCTTAGAAAGAACAGGCCAAGAGACCCAGTACTTC. As protein: CASSLERTGQETQYF. This chain uses TRBV7-7 with TRBJ2-5; weak D call: TRBD1 (5 bases). The length of the CDR3 is 15 residues. Germline V gene sequence: CDR1 SSHAT, CDR2 FNYEAQ (reference sequence). V dropped 1 base and J dropped 1 base, with 10 bases sitting between them.

This sequence joins TRBV28 and TRBJ1-1; 7 bases line up with TRBD1. The germline gives CDR1 MDHEN, CDR2 SYDVKM. V lost 2 bases, J lost 0 bases, and 6 bases stayed unmatched. The CDR3 has 16 residues. CDR3 sequence (DNA): TGTGCCAGCAGTTTAGGACAGGTGCACATGAACACTGAAGCTTTCTTT. It specifies CASSLGQVHMNTEAFF.

This clonotype appeared many times. V usage is TRBV9 and J usage is TRBJ2-1; TRBD2 aligns across 12 bases. This CDR3 is 21 amino acids long. V lost 3 bases to trimming and J lost 1 base; unmatched junction nucleotides: 17. The germline V gene has CDR1 SGDLS and CDR2 YYNGEE. The CDR3 DNA sequence: TGTGCCAGCAGCGACCTCGGGACTAGCGGGCTCCTGGGCAAGTCCTACAATGAGCAGTTCTTC. Residues: CASSDLGTSGLLGKSYNEQFF.

This clonotype has at least ten counts. This chain uses TRBV9 with TRBJ2-3, with D possibly TRBD1 on 5 matching bases. The germline CDR1 and CDR2 sequences are SGDLS and YYNGEE. CDR3 length equals 16 residues. Trimming pared 0 bases from V and 4 bases from J, leaving 15 bases between. The CDR3 protein is CASSVEGFRVSDTQYF. CDR3 nucleotides: TGTGCCAGCAGCGTAGAGGGCTTCAGGGTCTCAGATACGCAGTATTTT.

The chain carries TRBV5-6 and TRBJ2-3; tentatively, D is TRBD1 or TRBD2 (5 bases each). CDR1 and CDR2 from the germline V gene are SGHDT and YYEEEE. The V and J ends lost 1 base and 0 bases respectively, with 12 bases between them. CDR3 length: 16 amino acids. CDR3 bases: TGTGCCAGCAGCTTGCCCGGGACCCCTAGCACAGATACGCAGTATTTT. It translates to CASSLPGTPSTDTQYF. The variable domain in full, with the rest retrieved from reference TRBV5-6 and TRBJ2-3, is DAGVTQSPTHLIKTRGQQVTLRCSPKSGHDTVSWYQQALGQGPQFIFQYYEEEERQRGNFPDRFSGHQFPNYSSELNVNALLLGDSALYLCASSLPGTPSTDTQYFGPGTRLTVL.

This clonotype rates as medium-sized. J is TRBJ1-2 and V is TRBV29-1, with a tentative D call TRBD1 (5 bases). The ends were cut back, 4 bases at V and 3 bases at J, with 12 bases in the middle. The CDR3 is 13 residues long. CDR1 is SQVTM and CDR2 is ANQGSEA in the germline V gene. CDR3 sequence: CSVGGGDDYGYTF. CDR3 coding DNA: TGCAGCGTTGGGGGGGGGGACGACTATGGCTACACCTTC.

This clonotype came up many times. The chain recombines TRBV20-1 with TRBJ2-5; TRBD2 aligns across 8 bases. The germline V gene encodes CDR1 DFQATT and CDR2 SNEGSKA (reference sequence). V shed 4 bases, J shed 5 bases, and the junction held 9 bases outside the gene matches. The CDR3 contains 14 residues. The CDR3 DNA reads as TGCAGTGCTACACCGGGACTAGTACGTGAGACCCAGTACTTC. Its translation is CSATPGLVRETQYF.

On this clonotype: Sequence at one end of the junction differs from germline and may be a read error. The chain uses TRBV9 and TRBJ2-7; D perhaps matches TRBD2 (5 bases). Per the germline V gene, CDR1 is SGDLS and CDR2 is YYNGEE. The CDR3 length is 14 residues. The CDR3 is CASRVAKSSYEQYF. The CDR3 DNA is TGTGCCAGCAGGGTAGCGAAGAGCTCCTACGAGCAGTACTTC.

This clonotype showed up many times. V gene TRBV28 combines with J gene TRBJ1-4; TRBD1 might be the D (6 bases). V lost 7 bases, J lost 7 bases, and 16 bases lay in between. This CDR3 region has 14 residues. CDR1 is MDHEN and CDR2 is SYDVKM in the germline V gene. CDR3 DNA: TGTGCCAGCAACAGGGTAATCGGGATTGAAAAACTGTTTTTT. Translation: CASNRVIGIEKLFF.

This clonotype was seen more than once but under ten times. The V gene is TRBV2, the J gene TRBJ1-4; 8 bases map to TRBD1. The CDR3 spans 12 residues. CDR1 is SNHLY, CDR2 FYNNEI, per germline. V lost 8 bases and J lost 13; bases outside the gene matches: 9. The CDR3 DNA is TGTGCCAGCGGACAGGGTTTCGGTTTACTGTTTTTT. This codes for CASGQGFGLLFF.

The chain employs TRBV28 and TRBJ2-7; 8 bases map to TRBD1. The V segment lost 4 bases and the J segment 3 bases; nucleotides outside the gene matches: 5. The CDR3 is made up of 14 amino acids. The germline gives CDR1 MDHEN, CDR2 SYDVKM. The CDR3 region is CASSSRTGRYEQYF. In DNA form, the CDR3 reads TGTGCCAGCAGTTCCAGGACAGGGCGCTACGAGCAGTACTTC.

This clonotype was observed a handful of times. This rearrangement joins TRBV3-1 to TRBJ2-2; 8 bases fit TRBD2. Trimming at V came to 1 base and at J to 4 bases, leaving 5 bases not matched to a gene. The CDR3 runs to 16 residues. Germline V gene lookup returns CDR1 LGHDT and CDR2 YNNKEL (reference sequence). The chain's CDR3 is CASSQGTSFSTGELFF. The DNA of the CDR3 is TGTGCCAGCAGCCAAGGGACTAGCTTTTCCACCGGGGAGCTGTTTTTT.

The CDR3 spells CASSLDGRYEQFF. The DNA of the CDR3 is TGCGCCAGCAGCTTGGATGGTCGTTATGAGCAGTTCTTC. V usage is TRBV5-1 and J usage is TRBJ2-1; D is unclear. With 0 bases removed from V and 8 bases from J, the gap between germline ends came to 9 bases. Germline CDR1 and CDR2: SGHRS and YFSETQ. The CDR3 contains 13 residues.

In its sample, this clonotype ranks as medium-sized. As DNA, the CDR3 is TGTGCCAGCAGCACTGCCCCCAATGAGCAGTTCTTC. As protein: CASSTAPNEQFF. This chain links TRBV11-3 with TRBJ2-1; D gene unclear. CDR3 size: 12 residues. V gave up 5 bases and J gave up 6 bases, with 8 bases separating them. Germline-derived CDR1 and CDR2 are SGHNT and YENEEA.

This clonotype has a handful of counts. J is TRBJ1-1 and V is TRBV7-8; a weak D match, TRBD1 (5 bases). This CDR3 has 13 residues. In germline, CDR1 is SGHVS, CDR2 FQNEAQ. V lost 5 bases to trimming and J lost 7 bases, with 14 bases between them. The CDR3 nucleotides are TGTGCCAGCAGCCTTGGAAGGGGCATTGAAGCTTTCTTT. Encoded protein: CASSLGRGIEAFF. The variable domain in full, completed from reference TRBV7-8 and TRBJ1-1, reads GAGVSQSPRYKVAKRGQDVALRCDPISGHVSLFWYQQALGQGPEFLTYFQNEAQLDKSGLPSDRFFAERPEGSVSTLKIQRTQQEDSAVYLCASSLGRGIEAFFGQGTRLTVV.

This chain connects TRBV28 to TRBJ2-7; D possibly corresponds to TRBD2 (5 bases). CDR3 length: 16 residues. Trimming removed 5 bases at V and 2 bases at J, with 19 bases between. Germline values: CDR1 MDHEN, CDR2 SYDVKM. In nucleotides, the CDR3 is TGTGCCAGCAGTCCCGCTGTCCGGAGGTCGACCTACGAGCAGTACTTC. This translates into CASSPAVRRSTYEQYF.

This clonotype was observed a handful of times. The chain has TRBV10-3 and TRBJ1-5; D ambiguous. The CDR3 runs 15 residues. Trimming stripped 0 bases from V and 0 bases from J, with 6 bases between. Per the germline V gene, CDR1 is ENHRY and CDR2 is SYGVKD. CDR3 sequence (DNA): TGTGCCATCAGTGAGTCGGGGTATAGCAATCAGCCCCAGCATTTT. This encodes CAISESGYSNQPQHF.

The chain recombines TRBV15 with TRBJ2-3, with D uncertain. Germline assignment: CDR1 LNHNV and CDR2 YYDKDF (reference sequence). This CDR3 spans 15 amino acids. Trimming removed 1 base from V and 4 bases from J, with 12 bases in between. In DNA form, the CDR3 reads TGTGCCACCAGCAGAGCCTACGACCCCCCAGATACGCAGTATTTT. Its translation is CATSRAYDPPDTQYF.

This clonotype came up many times. The chain uses TRBV5-1 and TRBJ2-7; 8 bases agree with TRBD1. The CDR3 runs 15 residues. V lost 4 bases to trimming and J lost 6 bases; unmatched junction nucleotides: 12. Germline assignment: CDR1 SGHRS and CDR2 YFSETQ. CDR3 in amino acids: CASSRSGGSEGEQYF. CDR3 DNA: TGCGCCAGCAGCAGGTCAGGGGGCTCGGAAGGCGAGCAGTACTTC.